These 26 T cell receptor beta chains share one sample of origin, sequenced in a study of blood T cells in healthy people across ages. A second PCR of 7 to 11 cycles used a sample-barcoded 5' primer and a J-beta primer mix. A single record per CDR3 protein comes from TCRdb applying MiXCR to the 5' RACE reads. Of about 970,000 distinct CDR3 sequences listed, roughly 51% were seen once; the top ten hold 20% to 25%. The sequencing sample was made of blood. Receptor source: a woman aged 55-69 years in good health.

The rearrangement links TRBV18 to TRBJ2-3; TRBD1 agrees at 11 bases. V lost 3 bases and J lost 9; bases outside the gene matches: 2. The CDR3 totals 13 residues. Germline lookup yields CDR1 KGHSH and CDR2 LQKENI. CDR3 coding DNA: TGTGCCAGCTCACCGGACAGGGGGCCAACGCAGTATTTT. This gives the protein CASSPDRGPTQYF.

The chain carries TRBV6-6 and TRBJ1-2; 7 nucleotides align to TRBD1. This CDR3 is 13 amino acids long. Germline V lookup: CDR1 MNHNY, CDR2 SVGAGI (reference sequence). Unmatched junction bases numbered 6, after V lost 7 bases and J lost 4 bases. CDR3 DNA: TGTGCCAGCAAAGCAGACAGGGCCTATGGCTACACCTTC. Its protein product is CASKADRAYGYTF.

In this sample, this clonotype turned up a few times. The rearrangement uses TRBV28 and TRBJ2-1, with a tentative D call TRBD2 (6 bases). From germline, CDR1 is MDHEN and CDR2 SYDVKM. The CDR3 contains 14 residues. With 8 bases removed from V and 2 bases from J, the gap between germline ends came to 13 bases. The CDR3 DNA reads TGTGCCAGCCGTTGGAGGGCCACCTACAATGAGCAGTTCTTC. It codes for CASRWRATYNEQFF.

This chain joins TRBV4-3 and TRBJ2-1, with D hard to call. Trimming stripped 0 bases from V and 0 bases from J, with 12 bases between. This CDR3 has 17 amino acids. Germline CDR1 is LGHNA and CDR2 is YSLEER. The CDR3 here is CASSQDPWSSSYNEQFF. The CDR3 DNA follows: TGCGCCAGCAGCCAAGATCCGTGGAGTAGCTCCTACAATGAGCAGTTCTTC.

This chain connects TRBV11-2 to TRBJ2-1; D tentatively fits TRBD1 or TRBD2 (5 bases each). Trimming removed 4 bases at V and 15 bases at J, with 16 bases between. The CDR3 is 12 amino acids. Per germline, CDR1 SGHAT and CDR2 FQNNGV. CDR3 region: CASSSRGEGRFF. The DNA for the CDR3 is TGTGCCAGCAGCTCGAGAGGTGAGGGGCGGTTCTTC.

The chain is built from TRBV12-3 or TRBV12-4 and TRBJ1-1; D remains ambiguous. CDR3 length: 13 residues. Deletions cut 6 bases from V and 1 base from J, with 9 bases between. The CDR3 DNA sequence: TGTGCCAGCAGCCCTACGACGAACACTGAAGCTTTCTTT. Translating gives CASSPTTNTEAFF.

This clonotype was counted a single time. The rearrangement joins TRBV5-1 to TRBJ1-2; weak D call: TRBD1 (5 bases). Per the germline V gene, CDR1 is SGHRS and CDR2 is YFSETQ. Deletions cut 7 bases from V and 7 bases from J, with 23 bases between. The length of the CDR3 is 15 residues. The CDR3 loop is CASSGDVEGRRGYTF. The CDR3 DNA reads TGCGCCAGCTCTGGGGATGTGGAGGGACGTCGTGGCTACACCTTC.

J is TRBJ2-5 and V is TRBV11-2, with 8 bases that match TRBD1. Germline V gene data show CDR1 as SGHAT and CDR2 as FQNNGV. J lost 4 bases, V lost 5 bases, and 12 bases had no gene match. The CDR3 is 16 residues long. The CDR3 DNA is TGTGCCAGCAGCCCTGGACAGGGAGGTATAGGAGAGACCCAGTACTTC. Protein sequence: CASSPGQGGIGETQYF.

The V gene is TRBV27, the J gene TRBJ2-1, with D unclear. With 5 bases removed from V and 8 bases from J, the gap between germline ends came to 16 bases. This CDR3 has 14 residues. Germline values: CDR1 MNHEY, CDR2 SMNVEV (reference sequence). CDR3 protein: CASSPSGWGYEQFF. Here the CDR3 DNA reads TGTGCCAGCAGTCCAAGTGGCTGGGGATATGAGCAGTTCTTC.

This clonotype was seen only a few times. CDR3 loop: CSARDLSAGWEQYF. The CDR3 DNA reads as TGCAGTGCTAGAGATCTTTCGGCCGGTTGGGAGCAGTACTTC. The genes are TRBV20-1 and TRBJ2-7; D gene ambiguous. The CDR3 runs to 14 residues. Trimming stripped 0 bases from V and 7 bases from J, with 16 bases between. Germline V gene lookup returns CDR1 DFQATT and CDR2 SNEGSKA (reference sequence).

The chain uses TRBV20-1 and TRBJ2-7, with 7 bases aligning to TRBD1. Losses at the gene ends were 6 bases for V and 9 bases for J; bases not matched to a gene: 14. Germline-derived CDR1 and CDR2 are DFQATT and SNEGSKA (reference sequence). The CDR3 totals 13 residues. CDR3 sequence: CSAELPTGDAQYF. CDR3 DNA sequence: TGCAGTGCCGAACTACCAACAGGGGATGCGCAGTACTTC.

V gene TRBV28 combines with J gene TRBJ1-2; D not resolved. This CDR3 has 14 amino acids. Per germline, CDR1 MDHEN and CDR2 SYDVKM. V was cut by 7 bases and J by 3 bases, with 15 bases left in between. CDR3 coding DNA: TGTGCCAGCAAAAGGACCCCCTCGGACTATGGCTACACCTTC. It codes for CASKRTPSDYGYTF.

This chain connects TRBV29-1 to TRBJ2-3, with 9 bases fitting TRBD2. After removal of 3 bases from V and 4 bases from J, the junction contained 8 bases not matched to a gene. CDR1 SQVTM and CDR2 ANQGSEA come from the germline V gene. This CDR3 has 15 amino acids. As DNA, the CDR3 is TGCAGCGTTGATATTAGCGGGAGTTACGCAGATACGCAGTATTTT. Translated: CSVDISGSYADTQYF.

The chain combines TRBV7-9 with TRBJ2-1; 8 bases are shared with TRBD2. This CDR3 region has 14 residues. Per the germline V gene, CDR1 is SEHNR and CDR2 is FQNEAQ (reference sequence). The trim removed 8 bases at V and 6 bases at J, leaving 9 bases unmatched. The DNA for the CDR3 is TGTGCCAGCCCTGGGACTAGGGGCTCCAATGAGCAGTTCTTC. Translated: CASPGTRGSNEQFF.

The chain joins TRBV6-5 to TRBJ2-1, with TRBD1 matching 9 bases. The CDR3 extends over 16 amino acids. Germline V CDR1 and CDR2: MNHEY, SVGAGI. Losses at the gene ends were 5 bases for V and 4 bases for J; bases not matched to a gene: 9. CDR3 nucleotides: TGTGCCAGCAGTCCAACTCCGGGACAGGGATACAATGAGCAGTTCTTC. Translated, it gives CASSPTPGQGYNEQFF.

V and J are TRBV20-1 and TRBJ2-7; D gene uncertain. V dropped 0 bases and J dropped 0 bases, with 6 bases sitting between them. Germline-derived CDR1 and CDR2 are DFQATT and SNEGSKA (reference sequence). CDR3 size: 13 residues. As DNA, the CDR3 is TGCAGTGCTAGAGAGGACGACTCCTACGAGCAGTACTTC. This codes for CSAREDDSYEQYF.

The J gene is TRBJ2-3, the V gene TRBV7-2; TRBD1 agrees at 10 bases. CDR3 size: 15 residues. After removal of 3 bases from V and 5 bases from J, the junction contained 5 bases not matched to a gene. The germline CDR1 and CDR2 sequences are SGHTA and FQGNSA. The CDR3 reads CASSFMGQGRDTQYF. CDR3 in DNA: TGTGCCAGCAGCTTTATGGGACAGGGGAGAGATACGCAGTATTTT. The full variable domain, completed using reference TRBV7-2 and TRBJ2-3, is GAGVSQSPSNKVTEKGKDVELRCDPISGHTALYWYRQSLGQGLEFLIYFQGNSAPDKSGLPSDRFSAERTGGSVSTLTIQRTQQEDSAVYLCASSFMGQGRDTQYFGPGTRLTVL.

The V and J genes are TRBV6-2 or TRBV6-3 and TRBJ1-5, with D uncertain. Per the germline V gene, CDR1 is MNHEY and CDR2 is SVGEGT. The CDR3 covers 13 residues. With 7 bases removed from V and 7 bases from J, the gap between germline ends came to 14 bases. The CDR3 DNA reads TGTGCCAGCACGGGAGCGGCGGTCCAGCCCCAGCATTTT. Translating gives CASTGAAVQPQHF.

The chain recombines TRBV11-2 with TRBJ2-4, with TRBD1 as a possible D gene (6 bases). The CDR3 is 23 amino acids. Trimming pared 5 bases from V and 0 bases from J, leaving 35 bases between. The V gene's germline CDR1 is SGHAT and CDR2 FQNNGV. The CDR3 loop is CASSPGPLHTGDRTVLAKNIQYF. CDR3 DNA sequence: TGTGCCAGCAGCCCCGGTCCCTTACATACCGGAGACAGGACCGTACTAGCCAAAAACATTCAGTACTTC.

A few counts support this clonotype. The chain employs TRBV4-3 and TRBJ2-1; 7 nucleotides align to TRBD2. Germline CDR1 and CDR2: LGHNA and YSLEER. The CDR3 is made up of 15 amino acids. The V segment lost 5 bases and the J segment 6 bases; nucleotides outside the gene matches: 10. CDR3 sequence reads: CASSVSSGLVNEQFF. The CDR3 nucleotides are TGCGCCAGCAGCGTTTCTAGCGGCTTAGTCAATGAGCAGTTCTTC.

The chain uses TRBV5-1 and TRBJ2-5; D uncertain. Germline-derived CDR1 and CDR2 are SGHRS and YFSETQ. Trimming took 2 bases from V and 3 from J, leaving 14 bases between them. This CDR3 spans 15 amino acids. The DNA for the CDR3 is TGCGCCAGCAGCTTTTCGGTTGTCCAGAAAGAGACCCAGTACTTC. It yields the protein CASSFSVVQKETQYF.

This rearrangement joins TRBV9 to TRBJ2-2; weak D call: TRBD2 (5 bases). Between the trimmed V and J ends, which lost 3 bases and 5 bases, there was a span of 17 bases. This CDR3 region has 16 residues. CDR1 and CDR2 from the germline V gene are SGDLS and YYNGEE. The CDR3 DNA sequence: TGTGCCAGCAGCGGAAGGACTTTAGGGCATACCGGGGAGCTGTTTTTT. Protein sequence: CASSGRTLGHTGELFF.

This clonotype has a single count. The rearrangement joins TRBV20-1 to TRBJ2-7; either TRBD1 or TRBD2 may fit D (6 bases each). With 5 bases removed from V and 6 bases from J, the gap between germline ends came to 14 bases. CDR1 is DFQATT and CDR2 is SNEGSKA in the germline V gene (reference sequence). The CDR3 is made up of 12 amino acids. The CDR3 spells CSAPKRGAEQYF. The CDR3 DNA reads TGCAGTGCTCCTAAGAGGGGGGCCGAGCAGTACTTC.

V and J are TRBV7-2 and TRBJ2-4; no definite D call. Trimming took 6 bases from V and 2 from J, leaving 20 bases between them. Looked up from germline, CDR1 is SGHTA and CDR2 is FQGNSA. The CDR3 consists of 17 residues. The CDR3 nucleotides are TGTGCCAGCAGACCGTCGGGTAGTGTGGGTACCAAAAACATTCAGTACTTC. Translating gives CASRPSGSVGTKNIQYF.

The rearrangement links TRBV2 to TRBJ2-1, with 14 bases that match TRBD2. The germline V gene has CDR1 SNHLY and CDR2 FYNNEI. The CDR3 has 16 residues. V lost 5 bases to trimming and J lost 6 bases; unmatched junction nucleotides: 6. This CDR3 is CASSKGLAGVFNEQFF. The DNA for the CDR3 is TGTGCCAGCAGTAAGGGACTAGCGGGAGTGTTCAATGAGCAGTTCTTC. Based on the CDR3 plus reference TRBV2 and TRBJ2-1, the full variable domain is EPEVTQTPSHQVTQMGQEVILRCVPISNHLYFYWYRQILGQKVEFLVSFYNNEISEKSEIFDDQFSVERPDGSNFTLKIRSTKLEDSAMYFCASSKGLAGVFNEQFFGPGTRLTVL.

This clonotype was picked up a small number of times. The chain links TRBV29-1 to TRBJ1-2; D is perhaps TRBD1 (5 bases). Germline V gene data show CDR1 as SQVTM and CDR2 as ANQGSEA. The V end lost 4 bases, the J end lost 12 bases, and 12 bases lay between the germline ends. The CDR3 sequence is 10 residues long. CDR3 protein: CSVVSAGNTF. The CDR3 DNA is TGCAGCGTTGTCTCGGCAGGGAACACCTTC.